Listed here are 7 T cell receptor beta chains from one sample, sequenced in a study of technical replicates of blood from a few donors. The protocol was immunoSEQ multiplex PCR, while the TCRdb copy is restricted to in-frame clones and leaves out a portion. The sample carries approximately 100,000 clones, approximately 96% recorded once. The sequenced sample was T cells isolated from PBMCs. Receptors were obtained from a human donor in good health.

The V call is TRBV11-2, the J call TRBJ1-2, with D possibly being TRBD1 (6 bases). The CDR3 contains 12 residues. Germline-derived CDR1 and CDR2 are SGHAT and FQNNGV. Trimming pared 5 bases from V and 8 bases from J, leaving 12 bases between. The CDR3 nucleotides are TGTGCCAGCAGCGTAACAGGGACCGGCTACACCTTC. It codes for CASSVTGTGYTF.

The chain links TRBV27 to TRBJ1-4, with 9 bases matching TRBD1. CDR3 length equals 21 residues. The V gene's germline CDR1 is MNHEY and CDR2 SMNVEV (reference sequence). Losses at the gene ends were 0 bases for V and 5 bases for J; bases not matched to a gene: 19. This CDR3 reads CASSLSPGVGGQGSENEKLFF. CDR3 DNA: TGTGCCAGCAGTTTATCGCCGGGTGTCGGGGGACAGGGATCGGAGAATGAAAAACTGTTTTTT.

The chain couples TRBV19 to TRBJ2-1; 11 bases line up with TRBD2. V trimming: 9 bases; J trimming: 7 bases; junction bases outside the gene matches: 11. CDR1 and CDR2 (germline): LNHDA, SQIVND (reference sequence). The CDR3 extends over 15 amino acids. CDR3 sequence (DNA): TGTGCCAGCGCCGGTAGCGGGAGGGCAGAGAATGAGCAGTTCTTC. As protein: CASAGSGRAENEQFF.

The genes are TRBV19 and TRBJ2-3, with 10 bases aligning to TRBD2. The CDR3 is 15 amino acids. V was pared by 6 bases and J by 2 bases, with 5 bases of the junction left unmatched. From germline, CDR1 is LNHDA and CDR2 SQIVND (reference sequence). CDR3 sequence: CASRLAGVLTDTQYF. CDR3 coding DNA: TGTGCCAGTAGGCTAGCGGGGGTACTCACAGATACGCAGTATTTT.

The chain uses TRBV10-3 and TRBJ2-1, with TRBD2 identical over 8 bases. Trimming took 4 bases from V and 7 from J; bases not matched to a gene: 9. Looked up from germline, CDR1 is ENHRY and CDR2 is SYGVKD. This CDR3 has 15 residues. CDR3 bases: TGTGCCATCAGTGCGGGCGGGGGGATTTCGAATGAGCAGTTCTTC. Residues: CAISAGGGISNEQFF.

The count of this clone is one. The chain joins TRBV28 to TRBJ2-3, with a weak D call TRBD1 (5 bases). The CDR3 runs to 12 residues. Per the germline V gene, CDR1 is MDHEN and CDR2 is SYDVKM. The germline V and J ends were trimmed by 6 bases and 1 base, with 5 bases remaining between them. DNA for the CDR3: TGTGCCAGCAGAGGGGGCACAGATACGCAGTATTTT. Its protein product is CASRGGTDTQYF.

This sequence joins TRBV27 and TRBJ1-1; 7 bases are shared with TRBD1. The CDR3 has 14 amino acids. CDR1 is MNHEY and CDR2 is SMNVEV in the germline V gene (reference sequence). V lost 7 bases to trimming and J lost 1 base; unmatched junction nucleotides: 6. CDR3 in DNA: TGTGCCAGCACACCCCGGGACAGGAACACTGAAGCTTTCTTT. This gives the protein CASTPRDRNTEAFF.